This TCR beta chain was documented in a study of blood T cells in healthy people across ages. Findings and limits, study-wide: Compared with aged donors, long-lived donors showed fewer expanded clones, suggesting selection. No conclusive comparison of naive versus antigen-experienced cells was possible with unsorted PBMCs.

There are 16 residues in the CDR3. CDR1 is LNHNV and CDR2 is YYDKDF in the germline V gene (reference sequence). V shed 2 bases, J shed 13 bases, and the junction held 15 bases outside the gene matches. A note on this clonotype: As yet, its antigen is unknown.

The authors ran a second PCR of about 6 to 11 cycles using a sample-barcoded 5' primer and a J-beta primer mix. TCRdb reprocessed the 5' RACE reads with MiXCR, giving one entry per CDR3 protein. The sample holds 850,000 to 1,300,000 distinct CDR3 sequences, around 43% seen once. The sequenced sample consisted of blood. The chain uses TRBV15 and TRBJ2-4, with 9 nucleotides matching TRBD2. The TCR comes from a woman aged 55-69 years in good health. The CDR3 loop reads CATSRPPGLASREQYF. The CDR3 nucleotides read TGTGCCACCAGCAGACCCCCTGGACTAGCGAGTCGGGAGCAGTACTTC.